This note documents a single TCR beta chain sequence. Its antigen is not known. The data were taken from a study of regulatory T cells in long-lasting Graves disease. iRepertoire HTBI primers and Arm-PCR of CDR3 regions built TCR beta libraries. TCRdb reanalysed the multiplex PCR reads using MiXCR and keeps one entry per CDR3 protein. Found here are about 530,000 distinct CDR3 sequences, around 15% of them singletons; the top ten hold approximately 25%. The CDR3 is made up of 13 amino acids. V lost 7 bases and J 3 bases, leaving 9 bases between the germline ends. Notes on the study in general: Patients with persistent disease shared 2,741 public clonotypes, outpacing the roughly 950 shared by new patients. Patients whose Graves' disease persisted exhibited lower TCR diversity than those newly diagnosed.

As to time point: newly diagnosed GD, antithyroid drugs for less than 3 months. PBMCs provided the RNA from which the TCR library was made. These same records also appear under a second study, on T cells in Graves' hyperthyroidism and ophthalmopathy.

The receptor comes from a woman aged 40 to 65 with Graves disease. The rearrangement links TRBV12-3 or TRBV12-4 to TRBJ2-2; the D call may be TRBD1 or TRBD2 (5 bases each). The sequencing used peripheral blood mononuclear cells (PBMCs), collected at new diagnosis, from a patient treated with antithyroid drugs. CDR3 nucleotides: TGTGCCAGCATATGGGGGTACACCGGGGAGCTGTTTTTT. Amino acid sequence: CASIWGYTGELFF.